This T cell receptor beta chain stems from a study of T cell repertoires in cytomegalovirus infection. Study at large: The study used recently identified HLA-C-restricted and well-studied HLA-B-restricted CMV epitopes. From public TCR beta signatures came an indication of both CMV infection and matching HLA type.

Turning to this clonotype: The antigen is undetermined.

The CDR3 length is 14 residues. CDR1 is MDHEN and CDR2 is SYDVKM in the germline V gene. Trimming cost V 5 bases and J 6 bases, with 15 bases left between them. TCRdb used MiXCR to reprocess the reads, holding one entry per CDR3 protein. The table lists around 430,000 distinct CDR3 sequences, approximately 42% of them singletons, with about 41% in the top ten. Notes on the study in general: Carriage of CMV together with the relevant HLA was identifiable through cumulative public TCR beta family frequency. HLA-C-restricted CMV clonotypes gave the most frequent clonotype in two of eight donors.

The receptor comes from a human donor in good health (CMV status not recorded). Some clones in this sample may be carry-over from other donors' samples. The sample in question was cultured PBMCs, obtained from culture after CMV antigen stimulation. The rearrangement uses TRBV28 and TRBJ2-3; weak D call: TRBD2 (6 bases). This chain's CDR3 is CASSDSGPSDTQYF. Here the CDR3 DNA reads TGTGCCAGCAGTGATAGCGGACCGTCGGATACGCAGTATTTT.